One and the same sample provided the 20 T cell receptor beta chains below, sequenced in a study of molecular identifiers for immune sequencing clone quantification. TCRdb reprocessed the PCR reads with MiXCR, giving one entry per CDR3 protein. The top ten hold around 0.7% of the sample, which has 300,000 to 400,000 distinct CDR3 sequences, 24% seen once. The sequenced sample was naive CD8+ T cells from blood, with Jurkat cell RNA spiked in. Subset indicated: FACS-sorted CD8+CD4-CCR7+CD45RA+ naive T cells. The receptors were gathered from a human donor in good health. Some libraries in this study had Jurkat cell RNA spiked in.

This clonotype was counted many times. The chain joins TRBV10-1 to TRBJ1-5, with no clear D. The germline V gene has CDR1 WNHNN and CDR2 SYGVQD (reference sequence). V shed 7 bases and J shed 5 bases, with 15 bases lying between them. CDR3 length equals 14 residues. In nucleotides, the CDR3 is TGCGCCAGCAAGCGGGGTGATTTTCATCAGCCCCAGCATTTT. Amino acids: CASKRGDFHQPQHF.

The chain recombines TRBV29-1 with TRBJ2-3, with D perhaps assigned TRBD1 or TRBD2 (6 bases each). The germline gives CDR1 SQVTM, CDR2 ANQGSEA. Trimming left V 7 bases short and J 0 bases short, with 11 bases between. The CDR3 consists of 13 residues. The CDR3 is CSGVGGSTDTQYF. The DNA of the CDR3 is TGCAGCGGCGTAGGGGGGAGCACAGATACGCAGTATTTT.

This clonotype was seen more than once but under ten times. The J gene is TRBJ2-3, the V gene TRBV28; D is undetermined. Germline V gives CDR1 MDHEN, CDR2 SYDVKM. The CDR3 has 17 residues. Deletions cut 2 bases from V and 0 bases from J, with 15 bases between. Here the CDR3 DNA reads TGTGCCAGCAGTTTACGATCTCCATCGACTAGCACAGATACGCAGTATTTT. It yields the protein CASSLRSPSTSTDTQYF.

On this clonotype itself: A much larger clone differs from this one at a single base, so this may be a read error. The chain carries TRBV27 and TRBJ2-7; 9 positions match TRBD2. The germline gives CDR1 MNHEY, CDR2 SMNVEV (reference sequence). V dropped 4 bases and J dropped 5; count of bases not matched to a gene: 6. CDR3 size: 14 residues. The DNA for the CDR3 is TGTGCCAGCAGTTCATTAGCGGGAGTTGACGAGCAGTACTTC. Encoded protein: CASSSLAGVDEQYF.

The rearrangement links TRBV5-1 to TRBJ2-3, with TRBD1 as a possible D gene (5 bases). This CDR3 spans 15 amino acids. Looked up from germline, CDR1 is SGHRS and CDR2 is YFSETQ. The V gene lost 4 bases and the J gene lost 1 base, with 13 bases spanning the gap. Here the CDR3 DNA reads TGCGCCAGCAGCGCCGACAGACCTGGCACAGATACGCAGTATTTT. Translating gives CASSADRPGTDTQYF. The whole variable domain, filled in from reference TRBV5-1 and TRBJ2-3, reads KAGVTQTPRYLIKTRGQQVTLSCSPISGHRSVSWYQQTPGQGLQFLFEYFSETQRNKGNFPGRFSGRQFSNSRSEMNVSTLELGDSALYLCASSADRPGTDTQYFGPGTRLTVL.

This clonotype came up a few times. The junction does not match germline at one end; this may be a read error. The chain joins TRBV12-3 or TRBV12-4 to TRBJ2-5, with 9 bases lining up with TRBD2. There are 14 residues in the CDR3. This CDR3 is CAGSFMASGKTQYF. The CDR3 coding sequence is TGTGCCGGCAGTTTTATGGCTAGCGGGAAGACCCAGTACTTC.

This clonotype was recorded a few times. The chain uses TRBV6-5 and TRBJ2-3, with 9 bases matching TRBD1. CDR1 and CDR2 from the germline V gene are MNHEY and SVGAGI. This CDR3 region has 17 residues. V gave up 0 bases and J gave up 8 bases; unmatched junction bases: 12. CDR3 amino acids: CASSYSASGTGIGTQYF. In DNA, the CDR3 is TGTGCCAGCAGTTACTCAGCCTCCGGGACAGGGATTGGTACGCAGTATTTT.

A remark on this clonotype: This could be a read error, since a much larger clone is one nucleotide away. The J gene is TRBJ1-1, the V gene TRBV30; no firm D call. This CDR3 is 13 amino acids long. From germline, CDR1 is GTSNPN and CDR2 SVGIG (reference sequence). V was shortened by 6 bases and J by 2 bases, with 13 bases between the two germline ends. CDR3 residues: CACSLSQNTEAFF. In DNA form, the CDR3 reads TGTGCCTGTAGTTTGAGCCAAAACACTGAAGCTTTCTTT.

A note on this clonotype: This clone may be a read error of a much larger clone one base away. CDR3 bases: TGTGCCAGCAGCTTAAGCAGGATTCTCACAGGTACGCAGTATTTT. Its translation: CASSLSRILTGTQYF. The chain combines TRBV7-9 with TRBJ2-3, with D possibly being TRBD1 (5 bases). Germline V gene lookup returns CDR1 SEHNR and CDR2 FQNEAQ (reference sequence). The length of the CDR3 is 15 residues.

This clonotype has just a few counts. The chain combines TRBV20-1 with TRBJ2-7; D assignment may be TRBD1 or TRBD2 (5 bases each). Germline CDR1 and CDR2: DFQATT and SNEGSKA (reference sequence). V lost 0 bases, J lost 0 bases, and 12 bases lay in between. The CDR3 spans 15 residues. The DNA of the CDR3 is TGCAGTGCTAGAGAAACAGGAGGAATCTCCTACGAGCAGTACTTC. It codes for CSARETGGISYEQYF.

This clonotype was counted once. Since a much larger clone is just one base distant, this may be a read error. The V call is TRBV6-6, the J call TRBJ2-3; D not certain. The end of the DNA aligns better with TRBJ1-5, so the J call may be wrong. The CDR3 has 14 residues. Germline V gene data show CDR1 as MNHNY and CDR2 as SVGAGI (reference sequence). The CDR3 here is CASSYTARTDTQHF. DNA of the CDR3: TGTGCCAGCAGTTACACCGCCCGCACAGATACGCAGCATTTT.

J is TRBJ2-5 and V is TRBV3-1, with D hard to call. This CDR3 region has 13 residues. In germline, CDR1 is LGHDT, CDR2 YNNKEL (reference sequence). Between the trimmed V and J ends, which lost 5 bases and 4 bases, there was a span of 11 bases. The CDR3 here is CASSVPWGETQYF. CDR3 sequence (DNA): TGTGCCAGCAGCGTCCCGTGGGGAGAGACCCAGTACTTC.

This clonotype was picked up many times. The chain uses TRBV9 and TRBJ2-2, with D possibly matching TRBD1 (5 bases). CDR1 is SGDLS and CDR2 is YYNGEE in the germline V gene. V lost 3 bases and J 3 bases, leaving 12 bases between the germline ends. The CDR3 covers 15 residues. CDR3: CASSAGHWDTGELFF. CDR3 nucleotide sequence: TGTGCCAGCAGCGCTGGACATTGGGACACCGGGGAGCTGTTTTTT.

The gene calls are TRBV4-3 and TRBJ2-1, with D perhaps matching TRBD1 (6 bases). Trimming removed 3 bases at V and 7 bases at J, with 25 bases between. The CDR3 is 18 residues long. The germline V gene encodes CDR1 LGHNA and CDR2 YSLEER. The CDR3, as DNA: TGCGCCAGCAGCCAGGATAGGTCACAGGGTTTTGCCCTAAATGAGCAGTTCTTC. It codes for CASSQDRSQGFALNEQFF.

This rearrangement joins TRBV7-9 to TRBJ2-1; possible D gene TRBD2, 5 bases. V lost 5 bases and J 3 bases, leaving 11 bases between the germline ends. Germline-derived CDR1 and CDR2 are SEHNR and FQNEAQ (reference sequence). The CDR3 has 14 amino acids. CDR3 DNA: TGTGCCAGCAGCCGCGCACTAGACTACAATGAGCAGTTCTTC. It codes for CASSRALDYNEQFF.

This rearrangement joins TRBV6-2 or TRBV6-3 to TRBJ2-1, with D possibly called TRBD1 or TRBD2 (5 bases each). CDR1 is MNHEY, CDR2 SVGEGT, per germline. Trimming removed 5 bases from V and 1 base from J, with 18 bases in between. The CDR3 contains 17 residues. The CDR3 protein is CASSSYRLGASYNEQFF. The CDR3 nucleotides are TGTGCCAGCAGTAGCTACCGTCTCGGGGCATCCTACAATGAGCAGTTCTTC.

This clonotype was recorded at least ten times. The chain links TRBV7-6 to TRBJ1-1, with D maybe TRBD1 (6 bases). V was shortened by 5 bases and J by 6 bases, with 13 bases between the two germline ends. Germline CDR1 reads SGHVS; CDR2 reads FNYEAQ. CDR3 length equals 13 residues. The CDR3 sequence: CASSTGQTAEAFF. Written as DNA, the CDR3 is TGTGCCAGCAGCACAGGACAGACGGCTGAAGCTTTCTTT.

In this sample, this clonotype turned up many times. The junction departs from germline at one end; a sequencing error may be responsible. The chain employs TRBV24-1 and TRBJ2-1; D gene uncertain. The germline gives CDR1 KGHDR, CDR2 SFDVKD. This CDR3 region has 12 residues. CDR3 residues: CATSGLGNEQFF. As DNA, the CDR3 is TGTGCCACCAGTGGTTTGGGCAATGAGCAGTTCTTC.

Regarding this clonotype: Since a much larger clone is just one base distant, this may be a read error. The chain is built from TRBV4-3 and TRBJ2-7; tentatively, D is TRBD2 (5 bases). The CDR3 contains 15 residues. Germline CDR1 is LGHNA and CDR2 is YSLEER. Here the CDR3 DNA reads TGCGCCGGCAGCCAAGACCGGAGCGGCCCCTACGAGCAGTACTTC. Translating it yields CAGSQDRSGPYEQYF.

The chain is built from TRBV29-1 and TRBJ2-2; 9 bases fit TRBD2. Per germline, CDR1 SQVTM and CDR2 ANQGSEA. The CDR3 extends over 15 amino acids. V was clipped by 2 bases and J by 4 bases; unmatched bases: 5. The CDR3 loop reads CSVEIAGASTGELFF. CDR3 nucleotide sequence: TGCAGCGTTGAAATAGCGGGAGCCTCCACCGGGGAGCTGTTTTTT.